The rows below give T cell receptor beta chains drawn from one sample of a study of blood T cell repertoires in COVID-19. Profiled with immunoSEQ multiplex PCR; TCRdb holds only in-frame clones, not every one. The sample lists 170,000 or so clones, around nine tenths occurring once. The source material was peripheral blood. Source of these receptors: a woman between 65 and 79 years old with COVID-19, enrolled during active disease. Both conserved end residues are part of each CDR3. D genes are given only for firm matches. Clone size is not always given. Where it is, it says once, few, many or a class for expanded clones.

clone_size	j_call	d_call	v_call	cdr3_nt	cdr3_aa
.	TRBJ1-3	.	TRBV29-1	TGCAGCGTTTTTACAGGCGTTGGAAACACCATATATTTT	CSVFTGVGNTIYF
.	TRBJ2-1	TRBD1	TRBV5-1	TGCGCCAGCAGCCCCGGGACAGGGACCCACAATGAGCAGTTCTTC	CASSPGTGTHNEQFF
.	TRBJ1-3	.	TRBV6-1	TGTGCCAGCAGTGAGGACAGTTCCTCTGGAAACACCATATATTTT	CASSEDSSSGNTIYF
once	TRBJ2-5	TRBD1	TRBV7-7	TGTGCTAGCAGCTTAGCTGGGACAGCGAAAGAGACCCAGTACTTC	CASSLAGTAKETQYF
.	TRBJ2-7	.	TRBV2	TGTGCCAGCAGTCCAAGTAGTGGGACAAGTGAGCAGTACTTC	CASSPSSGTSEQYF
.	TRBJ1-3	.	TRBV30	TGTGCTTCACGGCAGGGCTCTGGAAACACCATATATTTT	CASRQGSGNTIYF
.	TRBJ1-2	.	TRBV18	TGTGCCAGCTCACCTGAGTCAGGGAATGGCTACACCTTC	CASSPESGNGYTF
.	TRBJ2-7	TRBD1	TRBV3-1/TRBV3-2	TGTGCCAGCAGCAGGGGACAGTTCCTCGAGCAGTACTTC	CASSRGQFLEQYF
once	TRBJ2-7	.	TRBV18	TGTGCCAGCTCACCACCGACTACCCGGGACTACGAGCAGTACTTC	CASSPPTTRDYEQYF
.	TRBJ2-1	.	TRBV7-3	TGTGCCAGCAGCTCCTATGCGGGTGAGCAGTTCTTC	CASSSYAGEQFF
.	TRBJ2-1	.	TRBV28	TGTGCCAGCAGTTTTGGTAACAGGGAGCAGTTCTTC	CASSFGNREQFF
few	TRBJ2-1	TRBD2	TRBV4-3	TGCGCCAGCAGCCAAGATAGATGGGCTAGCGGAAACAATGAGCAGTTCTTC	CASSQDRWASGNNEQFF
once	TRBJ1-4	.	TRBV3-1/TRBV3-2	TGTGCCAGCAGCCAAGACCCCCCAGAAGCGTCAAGACAGGCCGTTAATGAAAAACTGTTTTTT	CASSQDPPEASRQAVNEKLFF
.	TRBJ2-3	TRBD2	TRBV25-1	TGTGCCAGCAGTGAATGGTCAGCGGGGGATCGCACAGATACGCAGTATTTT	CASSEWSAGDRTDTQYF
.	TRBJ2-7	TRBD1	TRBV4-3	TGCGCCAGCAGCCTCCGGACAGGGCATCACGAGCAGTACTTC	CASSLRTGHHEQYF
.	TRBJ1-1	.	TRBV7-2	TGTGCCAGCAGCCGGTCGGTGGGGGGTGGGACTGAAGCTTTCTTT	CASSRSVGGGTEAFF
.	TRBJ2-3	.	TRBV4-1	TGCGCCAGCAGCCTTAATACCGCAGGGGGCACAGATACGCAGTATTTT	CASSLNTAGGTDTQYF
.	TRBJ1-1	.	TRBV28	TGTGCCAGCACCCTAAGGGGGGGCAGGGACCTCACTGAAGCTTTCTTT	CASTLRGGRDLTEAFF
once	TRBJ2-3	TRBD2	TRBV9	TGTGCCAGCAGACCGACTAGCGGGGCTTCTAGCACAGATACGCAGTATTTT	CASRPTSGASSTDTQYF
.	TRBJ1-2	.	TRBV11-3	TGTGCCAGCAGCGTTAACAGGGACCGTGTTTATGGCTACACCTTC	CASSVNRDRVYGYTF
.	TRBJ2-7	TRBD2	TRBV27	TGTGCCAGCAGTTTAAAGGGCGGGGGTGTCTACGAGCAGTACTTC	CASSLKGGGVYEQYF
.	TRBJ1-1	.	TRBV12-3/TRBV12-4	TGTGCCAGCACCTTACTCCGGGTCACTGAAGCTTTCTTT	CASTLLRVTEAFF
.	TRBJ1-5	.	TRBV10-3	TGTGCCATCAGTGAGTTGGCAGGGAAAAATCAGCCCCAGCATTTT	CAISELAGKNQPQHF
.	TRBJ1-1	.	TRBV19	TGTGCCAGTAGTATAGACGCAGGGCGCACTGAAGCTTTCTTT	CASSIDAGRTEAFF
once	TRBJ2-4	TRBD1	TRBV6-5	TGTGCCAGCAGTTACAGTGCAGGGGGCCCAGACATTCAGTACTTC	CASSYSAGGPDIQYF
.	TRBJ2-7	TRBD2	TRBV2	TGTGCCAGCAGGGCACTTGCGGGAGGCAGGAACGAGCAGTACTTC	CASRALAGGRNEQYF
.	TRBJ2-4	TRBD2	TRBV30	TGTGCCTGTAAGGGATCGCGGGAGGTAAACATTCAGTACTTC	CACKGSREVNIQYF
.	TRBJ2-1	.	TRBV5-6	TGTGCCAGCAGCTTGCGGGGGAGCGCTAGCTCCTACAATGAGCAGTTCTTC	CASSLRGSASSYNEQFF
.	TRBJ2-7	TRBD2	TRBV30	TGTGCCCGGGGAGGGGGACTAGCGGGAGCCTACGAGCAGTACTTC	CARGGGLAGAYEQYF
.	TRBJ1-6	TRBD1	TRBV28	TGTGCCAGCACCACAACGGGGACAGGGGTTAATAATTCACCCCTCCACTTT	CASTTTGTGVNNSPLHF
.	TRBJ2-5	.	TRBV4-2	TGTGCCAGCAGCCAAGGGGGGCCAGCAGATCGGGGAGAGACCCAGTACTTC	CASSQGGPADRGETQYF
.	TRBJ2-7	TRBD2	TRBV7-9	TGTGCCAGCAGCTCCCGACTAGCGGGCTGGGCAACCTACGAGCAGTACTTC	CASSSRLAGWATYEQYF
.	TRBJ2-6	.	TRBV27	TGTGCCAGCAGACAAACAGGGTCTGGGGCCAACGTCCTGACTTTC	CASRQTGSGANVLTF
.	TRBJ1-5	.	TRBV24-1	TGTGCCGCGCAAAGGACATTCAATCAGCCCCAGCATTTT	CAAQRTFNQPQHF
.	TRBJ2-1	.	TRBV18	TGTGCCAGCTCAGAGAAAAACGATGAGCAGTTCTTC	CASSEKNDEQFF
.	TRBJ2-5	.	TRBV19	TGTGCCAGTAGTATAGAGCCCTGGACAGCCGGGACCCAGTACTTC	CASSIEPWTAGTQYF
.	TRBJ1-2	.	TRBV6-1	TGTGCCAGCAGTGAAGCGCTTGGGCCTCTCTATGGCTACACCTTC	CASSEALGPLYGYTF
.	TRBJ1-1	.	TRBV6-6	TGTGCCAGCAGCTCCCGACAGGACACTGAAGCTTTCTTT	CASSSRQDTEAFF
.	TRBJ1-1	TRBD1	TRBV12-5	TGTGCTAGTGGCCGACGGACAGGGTGGCGAACTGAAGCTTTCTTT	CASGRRTGWRTEAFF
.	TRBJ2-5	TRBD2	TRBV7-2	TGTGCCAGCAGCCCCGCCGGGACTAGGCAAGAGACCCAGTACTTC	CASSPAGTRQETQYF
.	TRBJ1-5	TRBD1	TRBV19	TGTGCCAGTAGTCCACAGGGGCCTAGCAATCAGCCCCAGCATTTT	CASSPQGPSNQPQHF